This T cell receptor (beta chain) came from a study of shared clonotypes between healthy human individuals. Across the whole study: Each donor's CD4 naive and CD4 memory cells filled three plates apiece, CD8 naive two, and CD8 memory one.

Positively selected for CCR7, the CD45RO-negative cells used as naive CD8 cells excluded terminally differentiated effector memory CD45RA+ cells. Sequencing used immunoSEQ multiplex PCR; TCRdb keeps in-frame clones, though not all of them. The repertoire includes some 2.1 million clones, about 94% of them detected once, and around 1.1% sits in the top ten. Trimming shortened V by 8 bases and J by 3 bases, and 14 bases separated the two germline ends. The germline gives CDR1 SNHLY, CDR2 FYNNEI. The CDR3 loop spans 13 amino acids. J is TRBJ2-7 and V is TRBV2; D not certain. The sequence was collected from a young man in good health. Material: naive CD8+ T cells sorted from blood. The CDR3 DNA is TGTGCCAGCGCACTACAACCTTACTACGAGCAGTACTTC. As protein: CASALQPYYEQYF.